This T cell receptor beta chain is drawn from a study of CD8 T cells in Susac syndrome (dated by TCRdb to between 2017 and 2020). Regarding the research as a whole: Repertoire sequencing was used to test whether CD8+ T cell activation and differentiation in Susac syndrome was antigen driven. Clonality of the CD8+ T cell repertoire was compared between over 10 healthy donors, roughly 14 Susac syndrome patients and under 19 multiple sclerosis patients. Here is what the overall study found, with its caveats: The number of individuals in the TCR sequencing and HLA analysis was acknowledged as relatively small.

V and J lose 5 bases and 1 base, and a span of 8 bases separates them. The CDR3 covers 13 residues, taking in both the cysteine and the phenylalanine. The entry retains the CDR3 DNA only, 39 bases that are in frame from base 1. The germline V gene (reference sequence) supplies CDR1 LNHNV and CDR2 YYDKDF. About this clonotype: What antigen it recognizes has not been identified. Per-nucleotide qualities are absent, and no much larger clonotype sits a single base away.

Peripheral blood CD8+ and CD4+ T cells from healthy donors, Susac syndrome patients and multiple sclerosis patients were profiled by high-throughput TCR beta sequencing. The healthy donors served as controls matched for age and sex. Bulk CD8+ and CD4+ T cells were purified magnetically by negative isolation, whereas CD8+ TEMRA cells were enriched by FACS. Blood was drawn into EDTA tubes, processed within 24 hours, and PBMCs were isolated by density gradient centrifugation. PBMCs intended for TCR sequencing were cryopreserved in liquid nitrogen and thawed later in a water bath at 37 degrees C. The sorted or isolated CD4+, CD8+ and CD8+ TEMRA cells reached a purity of at least 90%. RNA was extracted using the RNeasy kit, and about 0.45 to 1 microgram was reverse transcribed with random hexamers. The immunoSEQ multiplex PCR assay, which covers 54 Vbeta and 13 Jbeta segments, was used to amplify TCR beta CDR3 regions. Bias from PCR amplification was corrected by using a synthetic template baseline for primer optimization and for computational correction. The source study handled its data this way. Reads were annotated to V, D and J genes according to IMGT and were analyzed with immunoSEQ Analyzer, with only productive sequences retained. Clonality was computed as one minus Shannon entropy normalized by log2 of the number of productive unique sequences. For each patient and control, public and private clones were evaluated among the 100 most prevalent clones. Clones were defined as Susac-specific if absent from the healthy and MS cohorts, from 1052 published viral clones and from other ImmuneACCESS disease sequences. TCRdb redid the processing of the public reads, applying fastp at Q25 and MiXCR, and retained in-frame beta chains. Rows are combined by CDR3 protein, so each entry shows the most common genes and DNA. The V and J calls shown here were made by TCRdb, not taken from the authors' results. This sample comprises about 120,000 distinct CDR3 sequences, roughly 90% of them detected only once. The ten largest clones take up over 0.1% of the sample.

Sequences were obtained from CD8+ T cells from PBMCs. This TCR came from a human donor in good health. Here the chain combines TRBV15 and TRBJ1-1; tentative D gene TRBD1, with 5 bases matching. The DNA reads as follows: TGTGCCACCAGCGGCGGACAGAACACTGAAGCTTTCTTT. Its amino acids are CATSGGQNTEAFF.